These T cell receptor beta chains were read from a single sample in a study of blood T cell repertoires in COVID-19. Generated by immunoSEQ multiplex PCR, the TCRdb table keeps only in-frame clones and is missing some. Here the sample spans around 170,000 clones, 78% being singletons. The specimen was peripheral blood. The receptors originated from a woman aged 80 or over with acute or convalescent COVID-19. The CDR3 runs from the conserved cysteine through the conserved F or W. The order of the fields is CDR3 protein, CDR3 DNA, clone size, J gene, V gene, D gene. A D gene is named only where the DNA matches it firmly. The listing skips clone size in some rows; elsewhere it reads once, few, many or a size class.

CDR3: CASSPRDSPHNEQFF
DNA: TGTGCCAGCAGCCCTCGGGACTCGCCCCACAATGAGCAGTTCTTC
size: -
J: TRBJ2-1
V: TRBV12-1
D: -

CDR3: CASSLQEEGYYGYTF
DNA: TGTGCCAGCAGCCTCCAAGAGGAGGGATACTATGGCTACACCTTC
size: -
J: TRBJ1-2
V: TRBV5-5
D: -

CDR3: CASSTGGLAGADTQYF
DNA: TGTGCCAGCAGCACAGGCGGGCTAGCGGGAGCAGATACGCAGTATTTT
size: -
J: TRBJ2-3
V: TRBV11-3
D: TRBD2

CDR3: CASSLTGSEKLFF
DNA: TGTGCCAGCAGCTTAACAGGGTCTGAAAAACTGTTTTTT
size: -
J: TRBJ1-4
V: TRBV7-6
D: -

CDR3: CASYNRGRDYGYTF
DNA: TGTGCCAGTTACAACAGGGGGCGAGACTATGGCTACACCTTC
size: -
J: TRBJ1-2
V: TRBV19
D: TRBD1

CDR3: CASSQFRGNEQFF
DNA: TGTGCCAGCAGCCAATTCCGGGGTAACGAGCAGTTCTTC
size: -
J: TRBJ2-1
V: TRBV14
D: -

CDR3: CASSFLGLNIQYF
DNA: TGTGCCAGCAGTTTCTTGGGGCTAAACATTCAGTACTTC
size: -
J: TRBJ2-4
V: TRBV28
D: -

CDR3: CASSFWGDSSSGANVLTF
DNA: TGTGCCAGCAGCTTTTGGGGTGACAGCAGCTCTGGGGCCAACGTCCTGACTTTC
size: -
J: TRBJ2-6
V: TRBV7-9
D: -

CDR3: CASSLDRGIANEKLFF
DNA: TGCGCCAGCAGCTTGGACAGGGGTATCGCTAATGAAAAACTGTTTTTT
size: -
J: TRBJ1-4
V: TRBV5-1
D: TRBD1

CDR3: CASSFSGTGGGELFF
DNA: TGTGCCAGTAGTTTTTCCGGGACAGGGGGCGGGGAGCTGTTTTTT
size: -
J: TRBJ2-2
V: TRBV19
D: TRBD1

CDR3: CASSRGIQGNYGYTF
DNA: TGCGCCAGCAGCAGAGGGATACAGGGAAACTATGGCTACACCTTC
size: -
J: TRBJ1-2
V: TRBV5-1
D: -

CDR3: CASSPPRQGITDTQYF
DNA: TGTGCCAGCTCACCACCGCGGCAGGGGATCACAGATACGCAGTATTTT
size: -
J: TRBJ2-3
V: TRBV18
D: -

CDR3: CASSLQGNGEQYF
DNA: TGTGCCAGCAGCCTCCAGGGGAACGGCGAGCAGTACTTC
size: -
J: TRBJ2-7
V: TRBV3-1/TRBV3-2
D: -

CDR3: CASSLGRGGYNEQFF
DNA: TGTGCCAGCAGCTTGGGTCGGGGGGGCTACAATGAGCAGTTCTTC
size: -
J: TRBJ2-1
V: TRBV5-4
D: TRBD2

CDR3: CASSIRQDTGELFF
DNA: TGCGCCAGCAGCATACGACAGGACACCGGGGAGCTGTTTTTT
size: -
J: TRBJ2-2
V: TRBV5-1
D: -

CDR3: CASSAIQGNQPQHF
DNA: TGTGCCAGCAGTGCGATACAGGGGAATCAGCCCCAGCATTTT
size: -
J: TRBJ1-5
V: TRBV2
D: TRBD1

CDR3: CASSTDRVPIQPQHF
DNA: TGTGCCAGTAGTACTGACAGGGTTCCCATACAGCCCCAGCATTTT
size: -
J: TRBJ1-5
V: TRBV19
D: TRBD1

CDR3: CASRTIQGNGYGYTF
DNA: TGCGCCAGCAGAACAATCCAGGGAAACGGGTATGGCTACACCTTC
size: -
J: TRBJ1-2
V: TRBV5-1
D: -

CDR3: CASSPSRGGDYGYTF
DNA: TGTGCCAGCAGCCCTAGTAGGGGGGGGGACTATGGCTACACCTTC
size: -
J: TRBJ1-2
V: TRBV11-2
D: -

CDR3: CASSIDPGQLQPQHF
DNA: TGTGCCAGTAGTATAGATCCAGGGCAGCTTCAGCCCCAGCATTTT
size: -
J: TRBJ1-5
V: TRBV19
D: -

CDR3: CASSLAGYTEAFF
DNA: TGCGCCAGCAGCTTGGCAGGGTACACTGAAGCTTTCTTT
size: few
J: TRBJ1-1
V: TRBV5-1
D: -

CDR3: CASSRLTGADSPLHF
DNA: TGTGCCAGCAGTCGACTCACAGGGGCGGACTCACCCCTCCACTTT
size: -
J: TRBJ1-6
V: TRBV6-5
D: TRBD1

CDR3: CASSEVGALSGNTIYF
DNA: TGTGCCAGCAGTGAAGTGGGGGCCCTCTCTGGAAACACCATATATTTT
size: once
J: TRBJ1-3
V: TRBV6-1
D: -

CDR3: CASSMANIQYF
DNA: TGTGCCAGCAGTATGGCCAACATTCAGTACTTC
size: -
J: TRBJ2-4
V: TRBV12-3/TRBV12-4
D: -

CDR3: CASSLVLTASTDTQYF
DNA: TGTGCCAGCAGCTTAGTCTTGACAGCTAGCACAGATACGCAGTATTTT
size: -
J: TRBJ2-3
V: TRBV7-2
D: -